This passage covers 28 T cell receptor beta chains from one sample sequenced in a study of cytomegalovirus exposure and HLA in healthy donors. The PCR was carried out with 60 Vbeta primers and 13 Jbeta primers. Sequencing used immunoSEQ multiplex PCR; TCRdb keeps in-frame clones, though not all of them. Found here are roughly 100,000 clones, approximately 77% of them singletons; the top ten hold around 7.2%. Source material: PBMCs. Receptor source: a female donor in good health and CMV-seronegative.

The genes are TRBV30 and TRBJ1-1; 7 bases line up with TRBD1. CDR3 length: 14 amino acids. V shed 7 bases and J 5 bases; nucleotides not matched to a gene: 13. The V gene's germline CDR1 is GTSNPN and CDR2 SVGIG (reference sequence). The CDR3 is CASKQGNRKTEAFF. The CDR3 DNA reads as TGTGCCTCAAAACAGGGGAATCGGAAGACTGAAGCTTTCTTT.

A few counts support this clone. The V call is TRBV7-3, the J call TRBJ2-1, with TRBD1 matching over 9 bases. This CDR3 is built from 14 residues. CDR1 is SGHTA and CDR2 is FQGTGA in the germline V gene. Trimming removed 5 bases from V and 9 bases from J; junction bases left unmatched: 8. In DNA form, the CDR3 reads TGTGCCAGCAGCCGAGGGACAGGGAGGGGTGAGCAGTTCTTC. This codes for CASSRGTGRGEQFF.

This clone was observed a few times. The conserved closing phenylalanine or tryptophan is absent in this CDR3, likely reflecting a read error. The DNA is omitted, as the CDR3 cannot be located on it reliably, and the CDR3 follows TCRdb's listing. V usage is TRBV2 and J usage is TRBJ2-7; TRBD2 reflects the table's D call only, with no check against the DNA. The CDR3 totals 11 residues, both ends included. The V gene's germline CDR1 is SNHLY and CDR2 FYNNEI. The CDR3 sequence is CASSEPSAVVL.

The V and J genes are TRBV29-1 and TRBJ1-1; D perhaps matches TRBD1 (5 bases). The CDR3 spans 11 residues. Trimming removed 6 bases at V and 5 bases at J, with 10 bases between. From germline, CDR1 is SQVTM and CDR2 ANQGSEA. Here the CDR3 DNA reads TGCAGCGTCTCCGGGGGGACTGAAGCTTTCTTT. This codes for CSVSGGTEAFF.

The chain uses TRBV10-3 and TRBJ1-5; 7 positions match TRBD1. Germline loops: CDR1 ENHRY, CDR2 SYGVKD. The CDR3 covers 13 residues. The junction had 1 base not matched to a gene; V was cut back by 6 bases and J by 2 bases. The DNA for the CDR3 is TGTGCCATCAGAACAGGGGGCAATCAGCCCCAGCATTTT. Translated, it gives CAIRTGGNQPQHF.

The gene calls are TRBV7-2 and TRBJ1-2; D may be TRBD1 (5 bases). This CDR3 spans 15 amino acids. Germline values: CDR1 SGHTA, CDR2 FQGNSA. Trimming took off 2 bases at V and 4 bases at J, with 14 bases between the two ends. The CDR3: CASSLLLRGSYGYTF. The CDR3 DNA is TGTGCCAGCAGCTTATTACTGCGGGGCTCCTATGGCTACACCTTC.

The CDR3 region has the DNA TGTGCCAGCAGTCGATTTGGGACAGGGGAGATGAAGCAGTACTTC. It yields the protein CASSRFGTGEMKQYF. The chain links TRBV27 to TRBJ2-7; 10 bases are shared with TRBD1. CDR1 is MNHEY and CDR2 is SMNVEV in the germline V gene (reference sequence). This CDR3 comprises 15 residues. V lost 5 bases and J lost 8; bases outside the gene matches: 12.

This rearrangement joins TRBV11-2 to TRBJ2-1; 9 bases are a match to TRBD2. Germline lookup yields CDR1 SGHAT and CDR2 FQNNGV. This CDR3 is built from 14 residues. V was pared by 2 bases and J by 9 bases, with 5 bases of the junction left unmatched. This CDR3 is CASSLQREVGEQFF. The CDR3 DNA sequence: TGTGCCAGCAGCTTACAGCGGGAGGTGGGTGAGCAGTTCTTC.

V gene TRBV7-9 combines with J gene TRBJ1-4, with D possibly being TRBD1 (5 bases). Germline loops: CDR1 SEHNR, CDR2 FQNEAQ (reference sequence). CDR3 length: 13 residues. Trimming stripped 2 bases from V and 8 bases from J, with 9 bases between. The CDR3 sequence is CASSLLSGEKLFF. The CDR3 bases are TGTGCCAGCAGCTTACTGTCAGGGGAAAAACTGTTTTTT.

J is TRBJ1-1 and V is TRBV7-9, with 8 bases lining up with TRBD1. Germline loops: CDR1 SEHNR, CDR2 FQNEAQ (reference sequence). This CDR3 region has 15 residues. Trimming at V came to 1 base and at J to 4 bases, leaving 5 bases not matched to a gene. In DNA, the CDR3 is TGTGCCAGCAGCTTAGGGGGTGACAGGGGCACTGAAGCTTTCTTT. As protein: CASSLGGDRGTEAFF.

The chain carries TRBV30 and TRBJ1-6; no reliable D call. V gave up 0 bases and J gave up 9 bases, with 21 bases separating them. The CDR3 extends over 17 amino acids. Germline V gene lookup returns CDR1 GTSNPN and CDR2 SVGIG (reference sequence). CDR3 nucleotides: TGTGCCTGGAGTGTACGGGGTGGCGCTCCGGGAAGTTCACCCCTCCACTTT. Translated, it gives CAWSVRGGAPGSSPLHF.

The CDR3 region has the DNA TGCGCCAGCAGCCACCCCCGGAGCGGGGGGGCCGATGAGCAGTTCTTC. Its translation: CASSHPRSGGADEQFF. The chain couples TRBV4-1 to TRBJ2-1; TRBD2 matches at 10 bases. The CDR3 sequence is 16 residues long. Germline V lookup: CDR1 MGHRA, CDR2 YSYEKL. Trimming cost V 3 bases and J 8 bases; bases outside gene matches: 10.

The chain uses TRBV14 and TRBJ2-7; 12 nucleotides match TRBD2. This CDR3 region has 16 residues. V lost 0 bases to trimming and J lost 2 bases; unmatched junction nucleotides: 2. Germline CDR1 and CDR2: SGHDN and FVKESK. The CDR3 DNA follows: TGTGCCAGCAGCCAAGACCTAGCGGGAGGGGCCTACGAGCAGTACTTC. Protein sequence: CASSQDLAGGAYEQYF.

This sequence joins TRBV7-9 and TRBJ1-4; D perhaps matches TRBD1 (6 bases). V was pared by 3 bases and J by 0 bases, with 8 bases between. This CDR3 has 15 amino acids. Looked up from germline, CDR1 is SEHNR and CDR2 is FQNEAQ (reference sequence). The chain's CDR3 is CASSFGDTTNEKLFF. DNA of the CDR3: TGTGCCAGCAGCTTTGGGGACACAACTAATGAAAAACTGTTTTTT.

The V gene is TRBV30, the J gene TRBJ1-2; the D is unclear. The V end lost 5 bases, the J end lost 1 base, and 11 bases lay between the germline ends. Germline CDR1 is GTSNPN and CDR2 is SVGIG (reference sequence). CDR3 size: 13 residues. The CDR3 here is CAWQGALNYGYTF. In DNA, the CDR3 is TGTGCCTGGCAAGGAGCACTTAACTATGGCTACACCTTC.

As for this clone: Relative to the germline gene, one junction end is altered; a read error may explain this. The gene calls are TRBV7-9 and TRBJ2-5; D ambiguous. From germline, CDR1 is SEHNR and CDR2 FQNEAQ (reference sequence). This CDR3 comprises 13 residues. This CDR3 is CSSSLRDQETQYF. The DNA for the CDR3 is TGTTCCAGCAGCCTGAGAGATCAAGAGACCCAGTACTTC. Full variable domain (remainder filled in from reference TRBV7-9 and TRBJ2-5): DTGVSQNPRHKITKRGQNVTFRCDPISEHNRLYWYRQTLGQGPEFLTYFQNEAQLEKSRLLSDRFSAERPKGSFSTLEIQRTEQGDSAMYLCSSSLRDQETQYFGPGTRLLVL.

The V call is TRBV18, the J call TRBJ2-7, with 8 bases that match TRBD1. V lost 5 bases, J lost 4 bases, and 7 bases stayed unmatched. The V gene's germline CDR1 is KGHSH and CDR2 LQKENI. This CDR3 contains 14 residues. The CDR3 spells CASSAGTGVYEQYF. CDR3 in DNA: TGTGCCAGCTCAGCCGGGACAGGAGTATACGAGCAGTACTTC. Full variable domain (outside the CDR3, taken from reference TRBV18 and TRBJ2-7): NAGVMQNPRHLVRRRGQEARLRCSPMKGHSHVYWYRQLPEEGLKFMVYLQKENIIDESGMPKERFSAEFPKEGPSILRIQQVVRGDSAAYFCASSAGTGVYEQYFGPGTRLTVT.

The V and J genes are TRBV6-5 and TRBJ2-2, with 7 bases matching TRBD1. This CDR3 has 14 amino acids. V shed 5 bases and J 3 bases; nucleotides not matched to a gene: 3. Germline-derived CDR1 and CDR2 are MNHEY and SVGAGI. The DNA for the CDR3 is TGTGCCAGCAGTACGGGACAGCACACCGGGGAGCTGTTTTTT. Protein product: CASSTGQHTGELFF.

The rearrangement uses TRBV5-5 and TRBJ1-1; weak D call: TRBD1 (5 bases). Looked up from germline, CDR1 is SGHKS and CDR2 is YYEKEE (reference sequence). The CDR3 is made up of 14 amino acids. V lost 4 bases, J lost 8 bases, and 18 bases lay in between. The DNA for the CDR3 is TGTGCCAGCAGCCGTTCCACGGGGGGGGTGGAAGCTTTCTTT. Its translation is CASSRSTGGVEAFF.

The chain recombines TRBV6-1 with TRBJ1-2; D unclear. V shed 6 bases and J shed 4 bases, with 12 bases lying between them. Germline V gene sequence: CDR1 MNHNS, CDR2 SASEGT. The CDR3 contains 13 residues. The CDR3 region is CASRPTAVYGYTF. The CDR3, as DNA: TGTGCCAGCAGACCTACAGCAGTCTATGGCTACACCTTC.

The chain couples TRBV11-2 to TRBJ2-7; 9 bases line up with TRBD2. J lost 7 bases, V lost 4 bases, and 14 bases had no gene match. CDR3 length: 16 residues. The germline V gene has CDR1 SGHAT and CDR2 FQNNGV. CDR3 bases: TGTGCCAGCAGCTCGTTCCCCCCTAGCGGGATCCGGGAGCAGTACTTC. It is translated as CASSSFPPSGIREQYF.

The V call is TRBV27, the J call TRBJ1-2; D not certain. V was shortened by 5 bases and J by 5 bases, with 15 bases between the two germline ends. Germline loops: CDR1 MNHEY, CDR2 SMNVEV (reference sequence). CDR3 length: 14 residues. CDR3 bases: TGTGCCAGCAGTCCCCGGGGATCTTCATATGGCTACACCTTC. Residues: CASSPRGSSYGYTF.

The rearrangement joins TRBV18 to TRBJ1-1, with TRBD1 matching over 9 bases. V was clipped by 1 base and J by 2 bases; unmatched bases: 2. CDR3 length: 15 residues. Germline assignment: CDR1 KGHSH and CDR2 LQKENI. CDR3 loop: CASSPLTGGNTEAFF. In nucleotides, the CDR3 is TGTGCCAGCTCACCACTCACAGGGGGCAACACTGAAGCTTTCTTT.

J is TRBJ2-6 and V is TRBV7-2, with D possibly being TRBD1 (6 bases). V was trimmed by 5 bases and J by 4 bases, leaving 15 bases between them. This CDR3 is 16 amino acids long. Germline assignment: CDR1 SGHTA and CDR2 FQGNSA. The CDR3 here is CASSPQGLGGANVLTF. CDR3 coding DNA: TGTGCCAGCAGCCCCCAGGGGCTGGGGGGGGCCAACGTCCTGACTTTC.

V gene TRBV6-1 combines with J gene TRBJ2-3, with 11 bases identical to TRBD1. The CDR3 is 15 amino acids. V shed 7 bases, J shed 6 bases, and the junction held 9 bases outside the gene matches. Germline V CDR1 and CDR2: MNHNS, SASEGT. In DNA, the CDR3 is TGTGCCAGCAACCCAGGACAGGGGGCGAGGGATACGCAGTATTTT. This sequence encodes CASNPGQGARDTQYF.

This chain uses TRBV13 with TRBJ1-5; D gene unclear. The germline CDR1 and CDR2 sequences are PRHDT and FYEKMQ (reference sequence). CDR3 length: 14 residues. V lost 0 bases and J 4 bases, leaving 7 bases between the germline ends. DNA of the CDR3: TGTGCCAGCAGCTTAGGTCCCCTTAATCAGCCCCAGCATTTT. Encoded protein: CASSLGPLNQPQHF.

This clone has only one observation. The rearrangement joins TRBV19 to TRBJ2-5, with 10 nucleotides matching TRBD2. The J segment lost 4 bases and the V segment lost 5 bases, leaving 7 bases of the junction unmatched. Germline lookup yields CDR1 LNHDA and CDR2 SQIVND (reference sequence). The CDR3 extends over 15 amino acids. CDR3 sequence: CASSGGLATRETQYF. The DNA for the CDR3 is TGTGCCAGTAGTGGGGGACTAGCGACAAGAGAGACCCAGTACTTC.

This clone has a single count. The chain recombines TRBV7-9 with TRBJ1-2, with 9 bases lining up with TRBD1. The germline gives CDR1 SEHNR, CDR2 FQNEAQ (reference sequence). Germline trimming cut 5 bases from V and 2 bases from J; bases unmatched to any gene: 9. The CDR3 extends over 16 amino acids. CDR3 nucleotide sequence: TGTGCCAGCAGCAAACGGGGACAGGGTTGGAACTATGGCTACACCTTC. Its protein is CASSKRGQGWNYGYTF. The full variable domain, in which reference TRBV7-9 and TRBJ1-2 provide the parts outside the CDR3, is DTGVSQNPRHKITKRGQNVTFRCDPISEHNRLYWYRQTLGQGPEFLTYFQNEAQLEKSRLLSDRFSAERPKGSFSTLEIQRTEQGDSAMYLCASSKRGQGWNYGYTFGSGTRLTVV.